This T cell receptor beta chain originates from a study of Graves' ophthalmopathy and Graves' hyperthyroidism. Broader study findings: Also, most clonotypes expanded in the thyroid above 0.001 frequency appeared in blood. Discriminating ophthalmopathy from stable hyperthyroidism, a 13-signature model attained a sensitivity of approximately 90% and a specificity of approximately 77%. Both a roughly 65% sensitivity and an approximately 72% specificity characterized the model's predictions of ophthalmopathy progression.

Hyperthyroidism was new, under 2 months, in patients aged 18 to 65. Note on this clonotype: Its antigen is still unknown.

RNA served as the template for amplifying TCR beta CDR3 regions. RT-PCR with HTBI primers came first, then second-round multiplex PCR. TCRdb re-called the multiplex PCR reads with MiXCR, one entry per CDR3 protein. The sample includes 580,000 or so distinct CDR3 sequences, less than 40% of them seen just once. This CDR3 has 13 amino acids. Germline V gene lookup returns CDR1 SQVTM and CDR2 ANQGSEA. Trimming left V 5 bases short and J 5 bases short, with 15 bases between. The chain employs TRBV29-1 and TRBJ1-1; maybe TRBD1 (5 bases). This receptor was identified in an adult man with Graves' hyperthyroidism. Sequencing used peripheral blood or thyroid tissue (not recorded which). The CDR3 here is CSVYPAAGTEAFF. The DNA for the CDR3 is TGCAGCGTTTACCCTGCGGCAGGGACTGAAGCTTTCTTT.